Presented here are 15 T cell receptor beta chains from one specimen sequenced in a study of CD8 T cells in ankylosing spondylitis. TCRdb called the 5' RACE reads again in MiXCR, with one record for every CDR3 protein. The sample yields roughly 700,000 distinct CDR3 sequences, under 20% seen once. Study-level findings and limits: Seemingly characteristic of ankylosing spondylitis blood was a TCR beta motif consisting of roughly 8 highly homologous variants.

These receptors have no known antigen. The sample comprised blood, either unsorted or a sorted T cell fraction (not recorded which). Receptor source: a male donor with ankylosing spondylitis.

This clonotype was seen a handful of times. This chain uses TRBV20-1 with TRBJ2-3; 10 bases match TRBD2. The junction had 14 bases not matched to a gene; V was cut back by 0 bases and J by 5 bases. Germline values: CDR1 DFQATT, CDR2 SNEGSKA (reference sequence). This CDR3 region has 18 residues. The CDR3 coding sequence is TGCAGTGCTAGAGATCGAGTCGTTGTTTTAGCGGGGGGAGATACGCAGTATTTT. It codes for CSARDRVVVLAGGDTQYF.

This chain joins TRBV29-1 and TRBJ2-3; D remains unclear. This CDR3 contains 13 residues. V was trimmed by 7 bases and J by 1 base, leaving 12 bases between them. CDR1 SQVTM and CDR2 ANQGSEA come from the germline V gene. The DNA for the CDR3 is TGCAGCGCACTGGACGGACGCACAGATACGCAGTATTTT. It codes for CSALDGRTDTQYF.

This chain joins TRBV11-2 and TRBJ1-6, with TRBD1 matching 8 bases. CDR3 length: 16 amino acids. Losses at the gene ends were 6 bases for V and 1 base for J; bases not matched to a gene: 5. Germline CDR1 SGHAT, CDR2 FQNNGV. The CDR3 sequence is CASSRQGTSYNSPLHF. In nucleotides, the CDR3 is TGTGCCAGCAGTAGACAGGGGACATCCTATAATTCACCCCTCCACTTT.

The CDR3 protein is CASSPQVGETEAFF. CDR3 DNA sequence: TGCGCCAGCAGCCCCCAGGTGGGCGAGACTGAAGCTTTCTTT. V usage is TRBV4-3 and J usage is TRBJ1-1; no firm D call. Germline CDR1 LGHNA, CDR2 YSLEER. Trimming cost V 4 bases and J 5 bases, with 14 bases left between them. The CDR3 is 14 amino acids.

This clonotype was observed a few times. V gene TRBV28 combines with J gene TRBJ2-7, with D perhaps TRBD2 (5 bases). Per the germline V gene, CDR1 is MDHEN and CDR2 is SYDVKM. The CDR3 length is 15 residues. With 9 bases removed from V and 2 bases from J, the gap between germline ends came to 20 bases. CDR3 sequence (DNA): TGTGCCAGTACCGAAGCCGGGATCCAAACCTACGAGCAGTACTTC. Amino acids: CASTEAGIQTYEQYF.

V usage is TRBV5-1 and J usage is TRBJ2-7; D gene unclear. V lost 0 bases, J lost 7 bases, and 14 bases lay in between. Germline CDR1 reads SGHRS; CDR2 reads YFSETQ. CDR3 length equals 14 residues. CDR3 nucleotide sequence: TGCGCCAGCAGCTTGGCCGGCGCGTTGAGAGAGCAGTACTTC. Encoded protein: CASSLAGALREQYF.

V is TRBV12-3 or TRBV12-4 and J is TRBJ2-7; D possibly corresponds to TRBD1 (5 bases). The V end was cut by 1 base, the J end by 6 bases, with 13 bases between. There are 14 residues in the CDR3. The CDR3 DNA sequence: TGTGCCAGCAGTTTAGGACAGTTACCTCTCGAGCAGTACTTC. Its protein product is CASSLGQLPLEQYF.

This clonotype was seen only a few times. The V and J genes are TRBV3-1 and TRBJ1-6; D is unclear. Trimming pared 3 bases from V and 11 bases from J, leaving 14 bases between. CDR3 length: 14 amino acids. The germline V gene encodes CDR1 LGHDT and CDR2 YNNKEL (reference sequence). Written as DNA, the CDR3 is TGTGCCAGCAGCCAGACTGAAGTAGGAACACCCCTCCACTTT. Its protein product is CASSQTEVGTPLHF.

This clonotype was counted a few times. This sequence joins TRBV9 and TRBJ1-1; D remains unclear. Between the trimmed V and J ends, which lost 0 bases and 5 bases, there was a span of 11 bases. Germline CDR1 reads SGDLS; CDR2 reads YYNGEE. CDR3 length equals 14 residues. The CDR3 here is CASSVGVSQTEAFF. In nucleotides, the CDR3 is TGTGCCAGCAGCGTAGGGGTCAGCCAAACTGAAGCTTTCTTT. Full variable domain (outside the CDR3, taken from reference TRBV9 and TRBJ1-1): DSGVTQTPKHLITATGQRVTLRCSPRSGDLSVYWYQQSLDQGLQFLIQYYNGEERAKGNILERFSAQQFPDLHSELNLSSLELGDSALYFCASSVGVSQTEAFFGQGTRLTVV.

This clonotype was picked up a small number of times. The chain links TRBV6-2 or TRBV6-3 to TRBJ2-1, with D tentatively TRBD1 (5 bases). CDR1 is MNHEY, CDR2 SVGEGT, per germline. The CDR3 totals 14 residues. V was trimmed by 5 bases and J by 3 bases, leaving 11 bases between them. The CDR3 DNA is TGTGCCAGCAGTACACCCACAGGCTACAATGAGCAGTTCTTC. Protein sequence: CASSTPTGYNEQFF.

This clonotype was picked up a small number of times. The genes are TRBV11-2 and TRBJ2-5, with 7 nucleotides matching TRBD2. The ends lost 5 bases at V and 3 bases at J; junction bases unmatched: 15. There are 17 residues in the CDR3. CDR1 and CDR2 from the germline V gene are SGHAT and FQNNGV. CDR3 protein: CASSIINYRDYKETQYF. The CDR3, as DNA: TGTGCCAGCAGCATTATAAATTACCGGGACTACAAAGAGACCCAGTACTTC.

Turning to this clonotype: An end of the junction does not agree with germline; a read error may underlie this. This sequence joins TRBV11-2 and TRBJ2-5; 8 bases are a match to TRBD1. CDR3 length: 15 residues. The germline gives CDR1 SGHAT, CDR2 FQNNGV. This CDR3 is CASSPDRGPQGTQYF. The CDR3 DNA reads as TGTGCCAGCAGCCCCGACAGGGGACCGCAAGGGACCCAGTACTTC.

The V call is TRBV5-1, the J call TRBJ2-6; D unclear. Looked up from germline, CDR1 is SGHRS and CDR2 is YFSETQ. The germline V and J ends were trimmed by 0 bases and 0 bases, with 7 bases remaining between them. The CDR3 is made up of 16 amino acids. This CDR3 reads CASSLGPASGANVLTF. Here the CDR3 DNA reads TGCGCCAGCAGCTTGGGGCCGGCCTCTGGGGCCAACGTCCTGACTTTC.

V is TRBV6-1 and J is TRBJ2-7, with TRBD1 matching 10 bases. J was trimmed by 4 bases and V by 6 bases; bases with no gene match: 6. This CDR3 has 14 residues. Germline CDR1 is MNHNS and CDR2 is SASEGT. CDR3 region: CASRGDRGIYEQYF. CDR3 coding DNA: TGTGCCAGCAGGGGGGACAGGGGAATATACGAGCAGTACTTC.

This clonotype was observed a few times. The rearrangement joins TRBV20-1 to TRBJ2-1; 8 bases line up with TRBD2. The CDR3 has 16 amino acids. V was pared by 6 bases and J by 0 bases, with 10 bases of the junction left unmatched. The V gene's germline CDR1 is DFQATT and CDR2 SNEGSKA (reference sequence). DNA of the CDR3: TGCAGTGCCCTCAACACACTAGCGGACTCCTACAATGAGCAGTTCTTC. This codes for CSALNTLADSYNEQFF.